The next 23 T cell receptor beta chains were all read from a single sample in a study of cytotoxic CD8 clonotypes in ibrutinib-treated CLL. Method: immunoSEQ multiplex PCR; TCRdb's copy keeps in-frame clones and lacks some. The profile shows approximately 160,000 clones, roughly 90% of them singletons. This material consisted of PBMCs, taken at disease progression, from a patient treated with ibrutinib. The receptors were sampled from a human donor with chronic lymphocytic leukemia.

The gene calls are TRBV15 and TRBJ2-1, with TRBD2 identical over 9 bases. This CDR3 spans 15 amino acids. V was clipped by 5 bases and J by 5 bases; unmatched bases: 7. CDR1 is LNHNV and CDR2 is YYDKDF in the germline V gene (reference sequence). CDR3 DNA sequence: TGTGCCACCAGCGGGGGACTAGCTGGGGACAATGAGCAGTTCTTC. Protein product: CATSGGLAGDNEQFF.

The chain carries TRBV11-3 and TRBJ2-2; D not resolved. The length of the CDR3 is 16 residues. Germline-derived CDR1 and CDR2 are SGHNT and YENEEA. Trimming cost V 0 bases and J 6 bases, with 14 bases left between them. Here the CDR3 reads CASSLESPVSPGELFF. CDR3 nucleotide sequence: TGTGCCAGCAGCTTAGAATCTCCCGTTTCCCCCGGGGAGCTGTTTTTT. Together with reference TRBV11-3 and TRBJ2-2, the CDR3 gives the full variable domain: EAGVVQSPRYKIIEKKQPVAFWCNPISGHNTLYWYLQNLGQGPELLIRYENEEAVDDSQLPKDRFSAERLKGVDSTLKIQPAELGDSAVYLCASSLESPVSPGELFFGEGSRLTVL.

The rearrangement links TRBV6-5 to TRBJ1-1; unclear D gene. V gave up 2 bases and J gave up 8 bases, with 15 bases separating them. The CDR3 has 14 residues. Looked up from germline, CDR1 is MNHEY and CDR2 is SVGAGI. The chain's CDR3 is CASSYRPWGSEAFF. DNA of the CDR3: TGTGCCAGCAGTTACCGACCTTGGGGTTCCGAAGCTTTCTTT.

The CDR3, as DNA: TGTGCCAGCAGCAGCGGACAGGGTAGAATCTACACCTTC. Translation: CASSSGQGRIYTF. The chain employs TRBV6-5 and TRBJ1-2; 8 bases match TRBD1. CDR1 and CDR2 (germline): MNHEY, SVGAGI. After removal of 6 bases from V and 10 bases from J, the junction contained 10 bases not matched to a gene. This CDR3 is built from 13 residues.

This clone was detected only a few times. This chain uses TRBV11-2 with TRBJ2-2, with unresolved D. V lost 5 bases and J lost 1, with 11 bases in between. This CDR3 spans 15 amino acids. The germline gives CDR1 SGHAT, CDR2 FQNNGV. In DNA form, the CDR3 reads TGTGCCAGCAGCCGATCCAGACAGAACACCGGGGAGCTGTTTTTT. It is translated as CASSRSRQNTGELFF.

The gene calls are TRBV5-1 and TRBJ1-4, with D maybe TRBD1 (5 bases). The V end lost 5 bases, the J end lost 8 bases, and 16 bases lay between the germline ends. The CDR3 length is 14 residues. Germline V lookup: CDR1 SGHRS, CDR2 YFSETQ. CDR3 DNA sequence: TGCGCCAGCAGTCCCGTTGGGGGTCTAGAAAAACTGTTTTTT. It translates to CASSPVGGLEKLFF.

The V call is TRBV4-1, the J call TRBJ2-3; no clear D. CDR1 and CDR2 (germline): MGHRA, YSYEKL. With 0 bases removed from V and 0 bases from J, the gap between germline ends came to 10 bases. This CDR3 region has 16 residues. CDR3 sequence: CASSQDYPRSTDTQYF. The CDR3 bases are TGCGCCAGCAGCCAAGATTATCCGCGGAGCACAGATACGCAGTATTTT.

The chain is built from TRBV7-3 and TRBJ1-1; no clear D gene. The CDR3 runs 12 residues. V lost 9 bases to trimming and J lost 2 bases, with 10 bases between them. Germline CDR1 reads SGHTA; CDR2 reads FQGTGA. The CDR3 loop reads CASQGSNTEAFF. The CDR3 DNA follows: TGTGCCAGTCAAGGGAGTAACACTGAAGCTTTCTTT.

This rearrangement joins TRBV27 to TRBJ2-3; D not resolved. CDR3 length: 14 residues. The V and J ends lost 3 bases and 2 bases respectively, with 9 bases between them. Per germline, CDR1 MNHEY and CDR2 SMNVEV (reference sequence). This CDR3 is CASSFGLPTDTQYF. CDR3 sequence (DNA): TGTGCCAGCAGTTTTGGTCTCCCCACAGATACGCAGTATTTT.

This chain connects TRBV2 to TRBJ1-5; D may be TRBD1 (5 bases). V lost 4 bases and J lost 5, with 12 bases in between. CDR3 size: 14 residues. The germline CDR1 and CDR2 sequences are SNHLY and FYNNEI. For the CDR3, the DNA is TGTGCCAGCAGTGGTAGGGGACGCTATCAGCCCCAGCATTTT. Translation: CASSGRGRYQPQHF.

The genes are TRBV19 and TRBJ1-5, with D perhaps matching TRBD1 (5 bases). V shed 9 bases and J shed 0 bases, with 18 bases lying between them. The CDR3 is 16 amino acids. The germline CDR1 and CDR2 sequences are LNHDA and SQIVND (reference sequence). The CDR3 sequence is CASNFAGTYSNQPQHF. Written as DNA, the CDR3 is TGTGCCAGCAACTTTGCGGGGACCTATAGCAATCAGCCCCAGCATTTT.

The rearrangement uses TRBV7-9 and TRBJ2-7; 7 bases fit TRBD2. V was pared by 6 bases and J by 6 bases, with 14 bases of the junction left unmatched. CDR3 length equals 15 residues. CDR1 is SEHNR, CDR2 FQNEAQ, per germline (reference sequence). This chain's CDR3 is CASRPGGVESSEQYF. The CDR3 DNA reads as TGTGCCAGCAGACCGGGAGGTGTTGAGAGTTCCGAGCAGTACTTC.

This chain uses TRBV9 with TRBJ2-1, with D maybe TRBD2 (6 bases). Deletions cut 6 bases from V and 8 bases from J, with 24 bases between. Germline CDR1 SGDLS, CDR2 YYNGEE. The CDR3 sequence is 16 residues long. CDR3 DNA sequence: TGTGCCAGCATGGCGGGCCTGATGGGGGGTGGGGATGAGCAGTTCTTC. Translated, it gives CASMAGLMGGGDEQFF.

The chain employs TRBV6-5 and TRBJ2-1, with 9 bases that match TRBD1. The V segment lost 7 bases and the J segment 15 bases; nucleotides outside the gene matches: 13. This CDR3 comprises 13 residues. Germline-derived CDR1 and CDR2 are MNHEY and SVGAGI. The CDR3 DNA reads as TGTGCCAGCACCTCCCCCGGGACAGGGTACCGGTTCTTC. It yields the protein CASTSPGTGYRFF.

This chain links TRBV19 with TRBJ1-2; the match to TRBD1 covers 9 bases. V shed 6 bases, J shed 3 bases, and the junction held 14 bases outside the gene matches. The CDR3 is made up of 17 amino acids. The germline V gene has CDR1 LNHDA and CDR2 SQIVND (reference sequence). CDR3 region: CASRGIGTGSEYYGYTF. CDR3 DNA sequence: TGTGCCAGTAGAGGCATCGGGACAGGGTCCGAATACTATGGCTACACCTTC.

Here the CDR3 DNA reads TGTGCTAGTGGCCGGGGACTAGCGGGAGTCCCAGATACGCAGTATTTT. It specifies CASGRGLAGVPDTQYF. The rearrangement joins TRBV12-5 to TRBJ2-3; 14 positions agree with TRBD2. CDR3 length: 16 residues. The germline V gene has CDR1 LGHNT and CDR2 FRNRAP. V was pared by 6 bases and J by 4 bases, with 6 bases of the junction left unmatched.

This clone showed up just once. The V and J genes are TRBV6-5 and TRBJ2-2, with TRBD1 identical over 7 bases. Germline V CDR1 and CDR2: MNHEY, SVGAGI. Trimming at V came to 8 bases and at J to 1 base, leaving 4 bases not matched to a gene. This CDR3 has 14 amino acids. The CDR3 DNA reads as TGTGCCAGCGCCCGGGACAGGAACACCGGGGAGCTGTTTTTT. Translated: CASARDRNTGELFF.

The chain links TRBV6-1 to TRBJ1-5; D is perhaps TRBD1 (5 bases). Germline lookup yields CDR1 MNHNS and CDR2 SASEGT. The V and J ends lost 2 bases and 3 bases respectively, with 11 bases between them. The CDR3 is 15 amino acids. The CDR3 bases are TGTGCCAGCAGTGAAACAGCAGGGAACAATCAGCCCCAGCATTTT. Translation: CASSETAGNNQPQHF.

V gene TRBV5-6 combines with J gene TRBJ1-3, with D perhaps matching TRBD1 (5 bases). Trimming took 1 base from V and 3 from J, leaving 17 bases between them. CDR1 is SGHDT, CDR2 YYEEEE, per germline. The CDR3 length is 17 residues. For the CDR3, the DNA is TGTGCCAGCAGCTTGCTTGGAGGGGAGACGAATGGAAACACCATATATTTT. Encoded protein: CASSLLGGETNGNTIYF.

The chain uses TRBV7-2 and TRBJ2-7, with D possibly TRBD2 on 5 matching bases. This CDR3 comprises 14 residues. Trimming took off 2 bases at V and 2 bases at J, with 10 bases between the two ends. Germline V gene sequence: CDR1 SGHTA, CDR2 FQGNSA. The CDR3 DNA reads as TGTGCCAGCAGCTTACTAGCCTCTACCTACGAGCAGTACTTC. Protein: CASSLLASTYEQYF. The full variable domain, in which reference TRBV7-2 and TRBJ2-7 provide the parts outside the CDR3, is GAGVSQSPSNKVTEKGKDVELRCDPISGHTALYWYRQSLGQGLEFLIYFQGNSAPDKSGLPSDRFSAERTGGSVSTLTIQRTQQEDSAVYLCASSLLASTYEQYFGPGTRLTVT.

Of note for this clone: Different DNA sequences within this sample yield the same CDR3. The chain uses TRBV11-3 and TRBJ2-7; D call uncertain. The germline V and J ends were trimmed by 11 bases and 0 bases, with 11 bases remaining between them. The CDR3 extends over 12 amino acids. The germline V gene has CDR1 SGHNT and CDR2 YENEEA. The CDR3 coding sequence is TGTGCCGGCGGTCACGGCTCCTACGAGCAGTACTTC. Its protein product is CAGGHGSYEQYF.

J is TRBJ2-5 and V is TRBV5-1; maybe TRBD1 (6 bases). V was pared by 0 bases and J by 2 bases, with 11 bases between. The CDR3 has 15 residues. From germline, CDR1 is SGHRS and CDR2 YFSETQ. For the CDR3, the DNA is TGCGCCAGCAGCTTGGATACAGGGCCGCAAGAGACCCAGTACTTC. This translates into CASSLDTGPQETQYF.

The gene calls are TRBV27 and TRBJ1-4; TRBD1 matches at 8 bases. The junction had 8 bases not matched to a gene; V was cut back by 6 bases and J by 8 bases. The CDR3 spans 14 residues. Germline lookup yields CDR1 MNHEY and CDR2 SMNVEV (reference sequence). The CDR3 loop is CASRTQGAWEKLFF. As DNA, the CDR3 is TGTGCCAGCAGAACTCAGGGGGCGTGGGAAAAACTGTTTTTT.